This TCR beta chain comes out of a study of shared T cell receptors in the human thymus. Sequencing was performed with immunoSEQ multiplex PCR; in TCRdb, only in-frame clones are kept and a portion is missing. The table lists roughly 500,000 clones, around 78% of them singletons. Trimming shortened V by 3 bases and J by 7 bases, and 16 bases separated the two germline ends. This CDR3 has 14 amino acids. Per the germline V gene, CDR1 is WSHSY and CDR2 is SAAADI. These data were likewise used in another study, on human thymus T cells.

Sequencing was done on a sample of thymocytes. This chain connects TRBV10-2 to TRBJ2-7; tentative D call: TRBD1 (5 bases). This receptor was identified in a boy younger than two with a congenital heart defect. This CDR3 is CASSEPRGAGEQYF. CDR3 nucleotide sequence: TGCGCCAGCAGTGAACCCCGCGGTGCAGGGGAGCAGTACTTC.